This T cell receptor beta chain was recovered during a study of CD8 T cells in Susac syndrome. V was trimmed by 7 bases and J by 10 bases, leaving 23 bases between them. This CDR3 is built from 16 residues. The germline V gene has CDR1 LNHDA and CDR2 SQIVND (reference sequence). cDNA came from roughly 0.53 to 1 ug RNA primed by random hexamers. An immunoSEQ multiplex PCR generated amplified TCR beta CDR3 products spanning 54 Vbeta and 13 Jbeta. In TCRdb, the immunoSEQ multiplex PCR reads were re-called with MiXCR into one record per CDR3 protein. The table records some 260,000 distinct CDR3 sequences, around 93% of them present only once.

This TCR was recovered from a human donor with multiple sclerosis. Source material: CD4+ T cells from PBMCs. This chain joins TRBV19 and TRBJ1-6; the D gene is possibly TRBD1 (5 bases). The CDR3 DNA sequence: TGTGCCAGTAACTCCAACCCGGGGGGAATAAAATCACCCCTCCACTTT. It specifies CASNSNPGGIKSPLHF.